The sequence of this TCR beta chain was determined in a study of OX40 agonist ivuxolimab in advanced cancers. Broader study findings: Expanded clones belonging to CD8+ T cells outnumbered, on average, those of CD4+.

Germline CDR1 and CDR2: MNHEY and SMNVEV (reference sequence). V shed 5 bases, J shed 1 base, and the junction held 17 bases outside the gene matches. The CDR3 contains 19 residues. The table lists this clone with a few counts. Its matching antigen is unknown. Patients were excluded for autoimmune disease history or systemic immunosuppression. Some clones are missing from TCRdb's copy, which holds only in-frame ones; the method was immunoSEQ multiplex PCR. The table has roughly 75,000 clones, 80% to 90% seen once. This sequence was found in an adult with an advanced solid tumor such as melanoma, head and neck, liver or kidney cancer. This chain connects TRBV27 to TRBJ2-1, with 7 bases fitting TRBD2. The input for sequencing was CD4+ or CD8+ T cells sorted from blood, taken in a trial of the OX40 agonist ivuxolimab. The DNA of the CDR3 is TGTGCCAGCAGTCCCCTGATTAGGAGCGGGGACTATTCCTACAATGAGCAGTTCTTC. Its translation is CASSPLIRSGDYSYNEQFF.